Shown below are 24 T cell receptor beta chains from a single sample sequenced in a study of early T cells in non-severe SARS-CoV-2 infection. One entry per CDR3 protein, called by TCRdb with MiXCR from the 5' RACE reads. Here the sample spans tens of thousands of distinct CDR3 sequences, around 10% being singletons. Here the sequenced sample was whole blood, taken at baseline. Receptors were obtained from an adult who was a healthcare worker with PCR-confirmed SARS-CoV-2 infection or an uninfected control (not recorded which).

On this clonotype itself: The germline gene is not matched at one end of the junction; a read error may be the cause. The rearrangement links TRBV6-2 or TRBV6-3 to TRBJ2-7, with D perhaps matching TRBD1 (6 bases). CDR3 length equals 12 residues. The germline V gene has CDR1 MNHEY and CDR2 SVGEGT. This CDR3 is CASSSSPRTAYF. The CDR3 DNA follows: TGTGCCAGCAGTTCTTCCCCCCGGACAGCTTATTTC.

This clonotype was observed a handful of times. This chain joins TRBV7-9 and TRBJ2-1; D call uncertain. Between the trimmed V and J ends, which lost 8 bases and 8 bases, there was a span of 19 bases. Germline-derived CDR1 and CDR2 are SEHNR and FQNEAQ (reference sequence). The CDR3 contains 14 residues. The CDR3 loop reads CASARSPHTHEQFF. For the CDR3, the DNA is TGTGCCAGCGCACGGTCCCCCCACACACATGAGCAGTTCTTC.

A few counts support this clonotype. The chain combines TRBV27 with TRBJ2-7, with 9 bases lining up with TRBD2. This CDR3 comprises 19 residues. Germline V gene lookup returns CDR1 MNHEY and CDR2 SMNVEV (reference sequence). The V gene end was trimmed by 2 bases and the J gene end by 0 bases; junction bases not matched to a gene: 14. CDR3: CASSLKGLAGFRSSYEQYF. CDR3 coding DNA: TGTGCCAGCAGTTTAAAGGGTCTAGCGGGATTCAGGAGCTCCTACGAGCAGTACTTC.

This clonotype turned up a few times. The chain employs TRBV6-2 or TRBV6-3 and TRBJ2-7; D unclear. This CDR3 contains 13 residues. CDR1 is MNHEY, CDR2 SVGEGT, per germline. V lost 2 bases and J lost 2, with 7 bases in between. The DNA of the CDR3 is TGTGCCAGCAGTTACGGTGAAACCTACGAGCAGTACTTC. The encoded protein is CASSYGETYEQYF.

This clonotype has a count of ten or more. The rearrangement joins TRBV7-2 to TRBJ2-1; 8 positions match TRBD1. This CDR3 region has 13 residues. Unmatched junction bases numbered 2, after V lost 3 bases and J lost 7 bases. Germline V CDR1 and CDR2: SGHTA, FQGNSA. The CDR3 reads CASSLDRVNEQFF. DNA of the CDR3: TGTGCCAGCAGCTTGGACAGGGTGAATGAGCAGTTCTTC. Looking up the rest from reference TRBV7-2 and TRBJ2-1 gives the full variable domain: GAGVSQSPSNKVTEKGKDVELRCDPISGHTALYWYRQSLGQGLEFLIYFQGNSAPDKSGLPSDRFSAERTGGSVSTLTIQRTQQEDSAVYLCASSLDRVNEQFFGPGTRLTVL.

There are a few counts of this clonotype. The rearrangement joins TRBV6-5 to TRBJ2-7; D is perhaps TRBD1 (6 bases). V lost 5 bases to trimming and J lost 1 base, with 9 bases between them. The CDR3 extends over 13 amino acids. Per the germline V gene, CDR1 is MNHEY and CDR2 is SVGAGI. In DNA form, the CDR3 reads TGTGCCAGCAGTCCTACAGGGTCCTACGAGCAGTACTTC. Residues: CASSPTGSYEQYF.

V gene TRBV10-3 combines with J gene TRBJ2-5; no firm D call. The CDR3 sequence is 13 residues long. V gave up 3 bases and J gave up 2 bases, with 7 bases separating them. CDR1 is ENHRY and CDR2 is SYGVKD in the germline V gene. The CDR3 DNA follows: TGTGCCATCAGTGAAACCCTTCAAGAGACCCAGTACTTC. This gives the protein CAISETLQETQYF.

V is TRBV29-1 and J is TRBJ1-5; tentatively, D is TRBD1 (5 bases). The V gene's germline CDR1 is SQVTM and CDR2 ANQGSEA. The CDR3 spans 14 residues. V lost 6 bases, J lost 0 bases, and 12 bases lay in between. This CDR3 is CSVRDGDSNQPQHF. Here the CDR3 DNA reads TGCAGCGTCCGGGACGGCGATAGCAATCAGCCCCAGCATTTT.

The sample holds a few counts of this clonotype. The chain combines TRBV10-3 with TRBJ1-6; D is unresolved. The CDR3 is 13 amino acids. Germline V gives CDR1 ENHRY, CDR2 SYGVKD. Trimming removed 7 bases from V and 11 bases from J, with 15 bases in between. The CDR3 DNA reads TGTGCCATCAACGGAGGGAAAGAAGCACCCCTCCACTTT. This gives the protein CAINGGKEAPLHF.

This sequence joins TRBV9 and TRBJ1-6; D ambiguous. This CDR3 contains 14 residues. Germline V gene data show CDR1 as SGDLS and CDR2 as YYNGEE. V was pared by 3 bases and J by 4 bases, with 8 bases between. CDR3 in amino acids: CASSGGGYNSPLHF. The DNA of the CDR3 is TGTGCCAGCAGCGGGGGAGGTTATAATTCACCCCTCCACTTT.

This rearrangement joins TRBV3-1 to TRBJ2-1, with TRBD2 as a possible D gene (5 bases). Germline lookup yields CDR1 LGHDT and CDR2 YNNKEL (reference sequence). V lost 1 base and J lost 3, with 7 bases in between. This CDR3 contains 14 residues. The CDR3 coding sequence is TGTGCCAGCAGCCAAGTACGGGGCTACAATGAGCAGTTCTTC. As protein: CASSQVRGYNEQFF.

V usage is TRBV5-1 and J usage is TRBJ1-3; 8 bases are a match to TRBD1. The CDR3 contains 14 residues. Germline V lookup: CDR1 SGHRS, CDR2 YFSETQ. V shed 4 bases and J 2 bases; nucleotides not matched to a gene: 2. The CDR3 protein is CASSQQGAGNTIYF. In nucleotides, the CDR3 is TGCGCCAGCAGCCAACAGGGGGCTGGAAACACCATATATTTT.

This clonotype occurred many times. The chain couples TRBV7-2 to TRBJ1-1; 10 bases align to TRBD1. This CDR3 is built from 14 residues. V shed 3 bases and J 4 bases; nucleotides not matched to a gene: 2. The germline gives CDR1 SGHTA, CDR2 FQGNSA. The CDR3 here is CASSFRQGATEAFF. In nucleotides, the CDR3 is TGTGCCAGCAGCTTCAGACAGGGGGCCACTGAAGCTTTCTTT.

This clonotype was seen a handful of times. This sequence joins TRBV4-2 and TRBJ2-7; TRBD1 matches 8 bases. V was clipped by 4 bases and J by 5 bases; unmatched bases: 4. This CDR3 contains 13 residues. The germline V gene has CDR1 LGHNA and CDR2 YNFKEQ. The CDR3 bases are TGTGCCAGCAGCCGTCTGGACAGGGACGAGCAGTACTTC. As protein: CASSRLDRDEQYF.

A few counts support this clonotype. This chain uses TRBV28 with TRBJ2-7, with TRBD1 identical over 11 bases. Per germline, CDR1 MDHEN and CDR2 SYDVKM. V shed 6 bases, J shed 5 bases, and the junction held 6 bases outside the gene matches. The CDR3 covers 14 residues. The CDR3 nucleotides are TGTGCCAGCAGAACCGGACAGGGGGCCGACGAGCAGTACTTC. Amino acids: CASRTGQGADEQYF.

This clonotype came up many times. The V and J genes are TRBV29-1 and TRBJ2-3; maybe TRBD2 (6 bases). CDR3 length: 13 residues. Deletions cut 7 bases from V and 3 bases from J, with 14 bases between. Germline assignment: CDR1 SQVTM and CDR2 ANQGSEA. DNA for the CDR3: TGCAGCGCGGAGGGGTTCGGGACAGATACGCAGTATTTT. Amino acid sequence: CSAEGFGTDTQYF.

This clonotype was detected ten times or more. The CDR3 sequence is CASSGRDTNYGYTF. CDR3 nucleotide sequence: TGTGCCAGCAGTGGAAGGGACACTAACTATGGCTACACCTTC. The J gene is TRBJ1-2, the V gene TRBV6-1, with a weak D call TRBD1 (6 bases). The length of the CDR3 is 14 residues. Germline CDR1 MNHNS, CDR2 SASEGT. Deletions cut 4 bases from V and 0 bases from J, with 9 bases between.

This chain connects TRBV12-3 or TRBV12-4 to TRBJ2-7; 13 positions match TRBD2. This CDR3 spans 13 amino acids. V was pared by 6 bases and J by 6 bases, with 2 bases of the junction left unmatched. The CDR3 loop is CASRRTSGGEQYF. The CDR3 DNA is TGTGCCAGCAGGCGGACTAGCGGGGGCGAGCAGTACTTC.

The CDR3 here is CASASGGSYTDTQYF. CDR3 coding DNA: TGTGCCAGTGCTAGCGGGGGGTCCTACACAGATACGCAGTATTTT. This sequence joins TRBV19 and TRBJ2-3, with TRBD2 identical over 11 bases. Germline V CDR1 and CDR2: LNHDA, SQIVND (reference sequence). The CDR3 has 15 amino acids. Unmatched junction bases numbered 6, after V lost 8 bases and J lost 2 bases.

There are a few counts of this clonotype. The V and J genes are TRBV20-1 and TRBJ2-1; a possible D gene is TRBD2 (6 bases). This CDR3 comprises 15 residues. Germline CDR1 reads DFQATT; CDR2 reads SNEGSKA (reference sequence). The V and J ends lost 2 bases and 1 base respectively, with 12 bases between them. The CDR3 coding sequence is TGCAGTGCTAGACGGGGGACGGGGTCCTACAATGAGCAGTTCTTC. Translating gives CSARRGTGSYNEQFF.

A few counts support this clonotype. The chain joins TRBV28 to TRBJ2-7; 9 nucleotides match TRBD1. This CDR3 has 15 residues. V trimming: 6 bases; J trimming: 3 bases; junction bases outside the gene matches: 9. CDR1 MDHEN and CDR2 SYDVKM come from the germline V gene. CDR3: CASRLGQGHFYEQYF. CDR3 bases: TGTGCCAGCAGACTTGGACAGGGGCACTTCTACGAGCAGTACTTC.

Many counts were recorded for this clonotype. The J gene is TRBJ2-1, the V gene TRBV12-3 or TRBV12-4; D might be TRBD2 (6 bases). Trimming shortened V by 5 bases and J by 6 bases, and 17 bases separated the two germline ends. The CDR3 is made up of 15 amino acids. The CDR3 sequence is CASSPLGGGINEQFF. The CDR3 nucleotides are TGTGCCAGCAGTCCCCTGGGAGGCGGGATCAATGAGCAGTTCTTC.

This clonotype came up a few times. The genes are TRBV20-1 and TRBJ2-5, with TRBD2 matching over 9 bases. The CDR3 is made up of 15 amino acids. Germline V gene data show CDR1 as DFQATT and CDR2 as SNEGSKA (reference sequence). With V trimmed by 4 bases and J by 4 bases, 10 bases remained unmatched. The CDR3 sequence: CSATPLAGGPETQYF. CDR3 bases: TGCAGTGCTACACCTCTGGCGGGGGGGCCAGAGACCCAGTACTTC.

This clonotype was seen a few times. The chain is built from TRBV5-3 and TRBJ1-3; possible D gene TRBD1, 6 bases. TRBV5-3 qualifies as an ORF whose function is uncertain. CDR3 length: 16 residues. Trimming took off 1 base at V and 0 bases at J, with 11 bases between the two ends. CDR3 residues: CARSLTGPHSGNTIYF. CDR3 nucleotide sequence: TGTGCCAGAAGCTTGACAGGGCCACACTCTGGAAACACCATATATTTT.